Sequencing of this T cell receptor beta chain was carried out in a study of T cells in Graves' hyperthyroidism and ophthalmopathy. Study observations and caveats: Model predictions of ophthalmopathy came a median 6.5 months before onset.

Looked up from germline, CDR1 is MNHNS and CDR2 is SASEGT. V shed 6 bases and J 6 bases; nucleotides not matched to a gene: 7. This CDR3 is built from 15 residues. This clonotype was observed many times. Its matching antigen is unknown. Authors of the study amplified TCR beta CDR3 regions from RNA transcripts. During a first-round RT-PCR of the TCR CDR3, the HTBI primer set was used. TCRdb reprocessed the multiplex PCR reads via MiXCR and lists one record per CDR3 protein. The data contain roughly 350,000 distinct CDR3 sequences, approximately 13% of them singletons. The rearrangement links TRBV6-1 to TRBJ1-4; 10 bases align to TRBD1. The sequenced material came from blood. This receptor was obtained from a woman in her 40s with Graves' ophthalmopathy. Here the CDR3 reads CASRIGQGGHEKLFF. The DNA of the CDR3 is TGTGCCAGCAGGATAGGACAGGGGGGTCATGAAAAACTGTTTTTT.